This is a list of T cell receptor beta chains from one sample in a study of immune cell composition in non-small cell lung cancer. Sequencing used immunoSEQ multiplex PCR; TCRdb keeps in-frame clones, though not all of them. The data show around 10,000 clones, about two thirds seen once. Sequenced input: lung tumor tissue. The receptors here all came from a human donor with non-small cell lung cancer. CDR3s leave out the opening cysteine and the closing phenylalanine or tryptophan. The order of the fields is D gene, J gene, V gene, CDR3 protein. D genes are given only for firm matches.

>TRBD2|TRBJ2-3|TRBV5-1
ASSKRPGTSGGEYTDTQY
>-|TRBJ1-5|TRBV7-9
ASGEGYGNQPQH
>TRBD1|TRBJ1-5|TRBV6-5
ASRLHDRANQPQH
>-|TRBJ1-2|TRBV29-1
SVATGRGGYT
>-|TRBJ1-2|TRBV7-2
ASSYGRGGYT
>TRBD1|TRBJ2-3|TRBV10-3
AISESGDRATGDTQY
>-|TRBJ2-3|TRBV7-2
ASSFLRDRRTDTQY
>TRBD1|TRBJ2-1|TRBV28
ASSLLAGDRDLHEQF
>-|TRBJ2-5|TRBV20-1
SALGGETQY
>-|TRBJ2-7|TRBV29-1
SVDSGAGWQY
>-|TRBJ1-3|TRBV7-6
ASSSPTGGDSSGNTIY
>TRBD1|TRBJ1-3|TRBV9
ASSVRDRVSSSSGNTIY
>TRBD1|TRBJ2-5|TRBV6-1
ASSEWTGQETQY
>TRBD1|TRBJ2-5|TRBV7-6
ASSLAPTGGETQY
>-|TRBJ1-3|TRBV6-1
ASSVEVTGNTIY
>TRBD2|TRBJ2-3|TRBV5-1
ASSLAGTSGGDTQY
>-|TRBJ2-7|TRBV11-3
ASSLEGRATRNYEQY
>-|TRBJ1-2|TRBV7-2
ASSPGANSGYT
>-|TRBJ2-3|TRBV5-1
ASSSPSTDTQY
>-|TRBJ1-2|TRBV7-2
ASSLAAGPNYGYT
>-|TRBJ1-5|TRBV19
ASSRDGPGLFSNQPQH
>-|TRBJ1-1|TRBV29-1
SVNGGDTEAF
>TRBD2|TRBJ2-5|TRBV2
ASSELAGTQETQY
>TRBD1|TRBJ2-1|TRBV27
ATARGTGNNEQF
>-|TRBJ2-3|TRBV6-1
ASSVDLGDLTQY
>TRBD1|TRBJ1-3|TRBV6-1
ASSRQGLINTIY
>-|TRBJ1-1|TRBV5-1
ASREGPENTEAF
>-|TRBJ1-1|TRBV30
AWSIRVENTEAF
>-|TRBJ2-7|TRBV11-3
ASSLVASSYEQY
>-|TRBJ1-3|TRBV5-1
ASSLGQGNTIY
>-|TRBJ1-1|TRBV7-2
ASSRGLGQNTEAF
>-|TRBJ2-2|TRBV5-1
ASSATNTGELF
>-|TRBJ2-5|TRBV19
ASSEDGYWETQY
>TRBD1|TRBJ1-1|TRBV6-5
ASSWTGTGVTEAF
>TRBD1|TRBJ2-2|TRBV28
ASSFNRGGSRELF
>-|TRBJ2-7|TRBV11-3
ASSYSYEQY
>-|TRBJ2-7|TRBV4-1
ASSQEPTAFSSYEQY
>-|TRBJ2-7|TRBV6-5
ASRHGIRGTYEQY
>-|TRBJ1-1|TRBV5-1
ASSQSENTEAF
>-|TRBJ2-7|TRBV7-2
ASSGRNSYEQY
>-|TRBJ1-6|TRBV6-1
ASSVYEGGVSPLH
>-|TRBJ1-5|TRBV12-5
AIGRDYQPQH
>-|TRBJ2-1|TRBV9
ASSTADNEQF
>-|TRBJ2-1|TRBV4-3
ASSQGQGGEQF
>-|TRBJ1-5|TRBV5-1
ASSFGAPNQPQH
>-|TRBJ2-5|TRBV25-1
ASSGPGGAGGED
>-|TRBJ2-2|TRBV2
ASSLQRGGSTGELF